This TCR beta chain was documented in a study of T-cell reconstitution after alpha-beta-depleted transplantation in children. This clonotype was seen more than once but under ten times. Germline V gene lookup returns CDR1 SGHKS and CDR2 YYEKEE (reference sequence). There are 13 residues in the CDR3. V lost 1 base and J 9 bases, leaving 8 bases between the germline ends. A TCRbeta library incorporating unique molecular identifiers was prepared. One entry per CDR3 protein results from TCRdb running MiXCR on the PCR reads. The table lists more than 150,000 distinct CDR3 sequences, less than 15% of them singletons.

The material was PBMCs from the stem cell graft donor, obtained from the stem cell graft. The chain employs TRBV5-5 and TRBJ1-6; TRBD1 is a possible D gene (5 bases). This clonotype was obtained from a human donor who donated a stem cell graft to a child with acute lymphoblastic leukemia. CDR3 region: CASSLQGSSPLHF. Here the CDR3 DNA reads TGTGCCAGCAGCTTGCAGGGATCTTCACCCCTCCACTTT.